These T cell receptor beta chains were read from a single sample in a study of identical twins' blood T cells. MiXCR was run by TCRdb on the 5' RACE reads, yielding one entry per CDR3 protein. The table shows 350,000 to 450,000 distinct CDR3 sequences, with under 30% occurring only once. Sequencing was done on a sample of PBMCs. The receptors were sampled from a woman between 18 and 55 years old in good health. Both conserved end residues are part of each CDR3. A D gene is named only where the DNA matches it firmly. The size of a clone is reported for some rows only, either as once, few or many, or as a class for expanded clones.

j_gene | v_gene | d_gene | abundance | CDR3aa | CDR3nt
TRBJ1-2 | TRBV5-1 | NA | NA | CASRSPPDGYTF | TGCGCCAGCAGATCCCCCCCCGATGGCTACACCTTC
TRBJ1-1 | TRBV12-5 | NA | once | CASRPGIYTEAFF | TGTGCTAGTCGTCCCGGGATTTACACTGAAGCTTTCTTT
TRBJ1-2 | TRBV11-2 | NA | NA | CASSSIRLWELGYTF | TGTGCCAGCAGCTCAATCAGACTATGGGAATTGGGCTACACCTTC
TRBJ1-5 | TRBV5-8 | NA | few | CASSLDGDSNQPQHF | TGTGCCAGCAGCTTGGACGGGGATAGCAATCAGCCCCAGCATTTT
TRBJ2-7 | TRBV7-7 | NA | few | CASSLGTGPSYEQYF | TGTGCTAGCAGCTTAGGAACAGGACCTTCCTACGAGCAGTACTTC
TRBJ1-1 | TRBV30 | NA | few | CAWSQRGDTEAFF | TGTGCCTGGAGTCAAAGGGGGGACACTGAAGCTTTCTTT
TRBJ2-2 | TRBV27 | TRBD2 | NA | CASTGGLAASGELFF | TGTGCCAGCACGGGAGGACTAGCGGCTTCCGGGGAGCTGTTTTTT
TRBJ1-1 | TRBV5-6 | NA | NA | CASSPLGRDTEAFF | TGTGCCAGCAGCCCTCTTGGAAGGGACACTGAAGCTTTCTTT
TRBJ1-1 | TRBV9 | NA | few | CASSVEAMNTEAFF | TGTGCCAGCAGCGTTGAGGCGATGAACACTGAAGCTTTCTTT
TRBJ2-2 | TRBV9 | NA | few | CASSVVGRANTGELFF | TGTGCCAGCAGCGTAGTTGGGCGGGCGAACACCGGGGAGCTGTTTTTT
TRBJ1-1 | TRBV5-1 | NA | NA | CASRLSWTANTEAFF | TGCGCCAGCAGACTATCGTGGACGGCGAACACTGAAGCTTTCTTT
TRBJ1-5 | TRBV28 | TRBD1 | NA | CTSRTPGQGPDF | TGTACCAGCAGAACACCGGGACAGGGGCCGGATTTT
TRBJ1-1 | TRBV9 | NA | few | CASSALLPEAFF | TGTGCCAGCAGCGCCCTCTTACCCGAAGCTTTCTTT
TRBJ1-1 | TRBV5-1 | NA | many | CASSNGLIREAFF | TGCGCCAGCAGCAACGGACTCATCCGGGAAGCTTTCTTT
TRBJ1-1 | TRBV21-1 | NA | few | CASSKDPGRNTEAFF | TGTGCCAGCAGCAAAGATCCAGGGAGGAACACTGAAGCTTTCTTT
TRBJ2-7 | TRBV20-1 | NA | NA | CSARKGHRNEQYF | TGCAGTGCTCGCAAAGGACATAGGAACGAGCAGTACTTC
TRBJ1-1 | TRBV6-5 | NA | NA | CASSYLDRPTEAFF | TGTGCCAGCAGTTACTTAGACAGGCCCACTGAAGCTTTCTTT
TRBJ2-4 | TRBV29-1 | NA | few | CSADLGGQGNIQYF | TGCAGCGCGGACCTCGGGGGGCAGGGAAACATTCAGTACTTC
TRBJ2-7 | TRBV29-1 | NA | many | CSVVLSSYEQYF | TGCAGCGTTGTGCTGAGCTCCTACGAGCAGTACTTC
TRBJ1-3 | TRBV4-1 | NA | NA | CASRKNPWRGETGNTIYF | TGCGCCAGCAGGAAAAACCCCTGGAGGGGAGAGACTGGAAACACCATATATTTT
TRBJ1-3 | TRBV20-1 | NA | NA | CSASTPGNTIYF | TGCAGTGCTAGCACCCCCGGAAACACCATATATTTT
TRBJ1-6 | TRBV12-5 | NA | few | CASRGAQRSPLHF | TGTGCTTCTCGTGGGGCACAGCGTTCACCCCTCCACTTT
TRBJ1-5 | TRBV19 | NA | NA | CASSIQRTNQPQHF | TGTGCCAGTAGTATACAACGGACTAATCAGCCCCAGCATTTT
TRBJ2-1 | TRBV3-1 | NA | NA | CASSQPRVTTVGQFF | TGTGCCAGCAGCCAGCCTCGTGTTACGACAGTCGGGCAGTTCTTC
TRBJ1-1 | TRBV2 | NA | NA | CASSVGRQRTEAFF | TGTGCCAGCAGTGTGGGGCGGCAGCGAACTGAAGCTTTCTTT
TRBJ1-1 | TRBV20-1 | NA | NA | CSAGYRWVEGSNTEAFF | TGCAGTGCTGGGTACAGGTGGGTAGAGGGGAGCAACACTGAAGCTTTCTTT
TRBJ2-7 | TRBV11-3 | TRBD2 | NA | CASSLGRGVYEQYF | TGTGCCAGCAGCTTAGGACGGGGGGTTTACGAGCAGTACTTC
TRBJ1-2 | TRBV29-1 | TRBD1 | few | CSVDRGIDNYGYTF | TGCAGCGTGGACAGGGGGATAGATAACTATGGCTACACCTTC
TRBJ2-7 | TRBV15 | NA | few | CATSRGGLFYEQYF | TGTGCCACCAGCAGAGGCGGACTTTTCTACGAGCAGTACTTC
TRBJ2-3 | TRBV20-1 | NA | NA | CSAIARTFTDTQYF | TGCAGTGCAATAGCCCGGACATTTACAGATACGCAGTATTTT
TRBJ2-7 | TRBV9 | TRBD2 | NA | CASSTITSGAYNEQYF | TGTGCCAGCAGCACAATTACTAGCGGGGCTTACAATGAGCAGTACTTC
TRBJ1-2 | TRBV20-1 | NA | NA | CSATSTANYGYTF | TGCAGTGCTACATCGACAGCGAACTATGGCTACACCTTC
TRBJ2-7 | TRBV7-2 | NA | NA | CASSLLLTYEQYF | TGTGCCAGCAGCTTACTCCTTACCTACGAGCAGTACTTC
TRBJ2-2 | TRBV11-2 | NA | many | CASSTDRNTGELFF | TGTGCCAGCAGCACGGACAGAAACACCGGGGAGCTGTTTTTT
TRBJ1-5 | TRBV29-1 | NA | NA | CSVGLAAGSNQPQHF | TGCAGCGTTGGCCTTGCGGCTGGGAGCAATCAGCCCCAGCATTTT
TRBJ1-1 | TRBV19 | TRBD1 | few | CASSNRQGAKTEAFF | TGTGCCAGTAGTAACCGACAGGGGGCTAAAACTGAAGCTTTCTTT
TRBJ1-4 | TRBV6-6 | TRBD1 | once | CASSYTTVTGDEKLFF | TGTGCCAGCAGTTACACCACCGTGACAGGGGATGAAAAACTGTTTTTT
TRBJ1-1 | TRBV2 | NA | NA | CASSEGEGETEAFF | TGTGCCAGCAGTGAAGGTGAAGGGGAGACTGAAGCTTTCTTT